The source of this TCR beta chain is a study of blood T cell repertoires in COVID-19. The overall study: The samples span acute and convalescent COVID-19 from the United States, Italy and Spain. Nucleic acid was either cDNA or gDNA, and it came from T cells, B-cell-depleted T cells, or PBMCs.

In the authors' workflow: Estimates of nucleated cell counts were drawn from the amplification of reference gene primers. Libraries were prepared by immunoSEQ multiplex PCR; TCRdb keeps only in-frame clonotypes and omits some of them. V and J calls and clone size are those listed in that table; D and trimming were worked out from the DNA. The sample includes roughly 160,000 clones, 85% to 90% seen only once; the top ten take 5.5% to 7%. Sample: peripheral blood. This clonotype originated in a man in his forties or fifties with active or convalescent COVID-19.

The CDR3 is CASSFRANSPLHF. The CDR3 bases are TGTGCCAGCAGTTTCAGAGCGAATTCACCCCTCCACTTT. The chain has TRBV27 and TRBJ1-6, with D unclear. This CDR3 contains 13 residues. Germline V gene sequence: CDR1 MNHEY, CDR2 SMNVEV (reference sequence). V dropped 3 bases and J dropped 7 bases, with 7 bases sitting between them.